This T cell receptor beta chain derives from a study of persistence of HIV-infected CD4 T cells. With V trimmed by 0 bases and J by 2 bases, 9 bases remained unmatched. The CDR3 is 17 amino acids. Per germline, CDR1 SGHTA and CDR2 FQGTGA. Concerning this clone itself: Its cognate antigen is unknown.

Cells were stimulated nonspecifically with anti-CD3/anti-CD28 magnetic beads. CD4+ T cells upregulating both CD40 ligand and CD69 were sorted as responding cells. This was the immunoSEQ version 4 assay in survey mode. Sequencing was performed with immunoSEQ multiplex PCR; in TCRdb, only in-frame clones are kept and a portion is missing. Of more than 30,000 clones in the sample, over 80% were seen once. The TCR sequence derives from an adult man with HIV who was CMV-seropositive. Sample: CD4+ T cells sorted from PBMCs after roughly 18-hour stimulation, taken from a patient who received antiretroviral therapy. The chain has TRBV7-3 and TRBJ2-5, with 7 positions matching TRBD2. CDR3: CASSLTPRGLPQETQYF. CDR3 coding DNA: TGTGCCAGCAGCTTAACCCCCCGGGGACTACCTCAAGAGACCCAGTACTTC.